This TCR beta chain was recovered during a study of beta chain features in type 1 diabetes. Every bit of the isolated RNA underwent reverse transcription, so sequencing read expressed TCRB transcripts. Assay: immunoSEQ multiplex PCR; the TCRdb copy retains only in-frame clones and omits some. The sample consists of 80,000 to 90,000 clones, roughly 30% of them appearing once. After removal of 4 bases from V and 2 bases from J, the junction contained 11 bases not matched to a gene. The CDR3 spans 19 residues. Germline values: CDR1 SGHVS, CDR2 FNYEAQ. Whole-study findings and limits: For cells with high TCR expression, cDNA sequencing could yield over-representation. VDJ junctions from type 1 diabetes patients carried fewer insertions and larger deletions. Sampled from patients, naive, central memory and Treg TCRB repertoires appeared more similar than those sampled from healthy donors.

In the case of this clone: The antigen is unknown.

This receptor was identified in a woman aged 18 to 35 in good health. The V and J genes are TRBV7-6 and TRBJ2-1; 13 bases fit TRBD2. Sequencing used stem cell memory CD4+ T cells from blood. The CDR3: CASSSGLAGQEATYNEQFF. CDR3 coding DNA: TGTGCCAGCAGCTCGGGACTAGCGGGGCAAGAGGCGACCTACAATGAGCAGTTCTTC.